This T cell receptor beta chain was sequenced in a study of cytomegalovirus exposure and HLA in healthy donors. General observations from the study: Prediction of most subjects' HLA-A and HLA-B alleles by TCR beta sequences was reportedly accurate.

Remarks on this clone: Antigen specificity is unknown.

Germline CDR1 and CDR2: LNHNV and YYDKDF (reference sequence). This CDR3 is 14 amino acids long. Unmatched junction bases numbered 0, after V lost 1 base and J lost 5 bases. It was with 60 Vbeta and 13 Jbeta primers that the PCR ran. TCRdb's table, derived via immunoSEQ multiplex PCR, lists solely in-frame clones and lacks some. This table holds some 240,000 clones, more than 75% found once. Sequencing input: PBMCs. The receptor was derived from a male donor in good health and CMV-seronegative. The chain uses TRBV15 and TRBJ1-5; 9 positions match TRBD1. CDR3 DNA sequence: TGTGCCACCAGCAGAGGACAGGGGGATCAGCCCCAGCATTTT. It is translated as CATSRGQGDQPQHF.